This TCR beta chain was identified during a study of blood T cell repertoires in COVID-19. Study background: Acute and convalescent COVID-19 specimens originated in the United States, Italy and Spain. Nucleic acid was either cDNA or gDNA, and it came from T cells, B-cell-depleted T cells, or PBMCs.

Methods used by the authors: Reference gene primer amplification in the assay estimated nucleated cell counts. Assay: immunoSEQ multiplex PCR; the TCRdb copy retains only in-frame clones and omits some. Clone size and V and J calls were adopted from that table, with D and trimming inferred from the DNA. Of about 15,000 clones in the sample, under 85% were seen once. In germline, CDR1 is SGHRS, CDR2 YFSETQ. V lost 4 bases, J lost 6 bases, and 16 bases lay in between. CDR3 length: 14 amino acids. The clonotype was recovered from a man aged 60 to 75 with acute or convalescent COVID-19. The source material was peripheral blood. V is TRBV5-1 and J is TRBJ1-1; no reliable D call. CDR3 in amino acids: CASSPWEGSSEAFF. CDR3 coding DNA: TGCGCCAGCAGCCCCTGGGAGGGATCTTCTGAAGCTTTCTTT.